Following are 7 T cell receptor beta chains from one sample sequenced in a study of identical twins. TCRdb passed the 5' RACE reads through MiXCR, listing each CDR3 protein once. This table holds about 470,000 distinct CDR3 sequences, about 24% found once. A further study also used this sample, focusing on T cells expressing NK-cell markers.

Sequenced: CD4+ T cells sorted from blood. The receptors stem from a woman between 18 and 29 years old in good health.

This clonotype was detected only a few times. The chain employs TRBV12-3 or TRBV12-4 and TRBJ2-1, with 9 nucleotides matching TRBD2. The CDR3 spans 17 residues. Trimming removed 1 base from V and 9 bases from J; junction bases left unmatched: 13. CDR3 residues: CASSLGPRLAGSSEQFF. CDR3 bases: TGTGCCAGCAGTTTAGGGCCCCGGCTAGCGGGATCTTCTGAGCAGTTCTTC.

The chain is built from TRBV6-5 and TRBJ2-7; TRBD1 is a possible D gene (5 bases). Trimming took off 6 bases at V and 0 bases at J, with 12 bases between the two ends. CDR1 MNHEY and CDR2 SVGAGI come from the germline V gene. CDR3 length equals 14 residues. This CDR3 is CASSYTGSSYEQYF. The CDR3 DNA is TGTGCCAGCAGCTATACAGGTTCCTCCTACGAGCAGTACTTC.

There are a few counts of this clonotype. The chain has TRBV11-2 and TRBJ1-1; D possibly corresponds to TRBD1 (5 bases). CDR1 and CDR2 (germline): SGHAT, FQNNGV. The CDR3 contains 13 residues. The V end was cut by 1 base, the J end by 7 bases, with 10 bases between. CDR3 loop: CASSLGGGFEAFF. CDR3 sequence (DNA): TGTGCCAGCAGCTTAGGGGGCGGATTTGAAGCTTTCTTT.

This chain uses TRBV7-2 with TRBJ2-2; D may be TRBD1 or TRBD2 (5 bases each). The CDR3 loop spans 17 amino acids. Trimming shortened V by 3 bases and J by 4 bases, and 18 bases separated the two germline ends. Germline V lookup: CDR1 SGHTA, CDR2 FQGNSA. The CDR3 loop is CASSFVSGAQGTGELFF. CDR3 DNA: TGTGCCAGCAGCTTCGTATCCGGGGCTCAGGGCACCGGGGAGCTGTTTTTT.

The rearrangement uses TRBV24-1 and TRBJ2-1; the D gene is possibly TRBD2 (5 bases). There are 14 residues in the CDR3. Between the trimmed V and J ends, which lost 5 bases and 5 bases, there was a span of 12 bases. CDR1 and CDR2 (germline): KGHDR, SFDVKD. The CDR3 coding sequence is TGTGCCACCAGTGGAAACGGACTGAACAATGAGCAGTTCTTC. It yields the protein CATSGNGLNNEQFF.

This clonotype was counted a few times. CDR3 loop: CASSLAGVDYEQYF. As DNA, the CDR3 is TGTGCCAGCAGTCTCGCAGGGGTCGATTACGAGCAGTACTTC. The V and J genes are TRBV12-3 or TRBV12-4 and TRBJ2-7; tentatively, D is TRBD1 (6 bases). The germline V and J ends were trimmed by 5 bases and 4 bases, with 15 bases remaining between them. The CDR3 consists of 14 residues.

This clonotype turned up a few times. The chain recombines TRBV5-1 with TRBJ1-1; no clear D gene. Trimming took off 2 bases at V and 6 bases at J, with 5 bases between the two ends. Germline V gene lookup returns CDR1 SGHRS and CDR2 YFSETQ. The CDR3 runs to 11 residues. For the CDR3, the DNA is TGCGCCAGCAGCTTCATGTCTGAAGCTTTCTTT. Protein: CASSFMSEAFF.